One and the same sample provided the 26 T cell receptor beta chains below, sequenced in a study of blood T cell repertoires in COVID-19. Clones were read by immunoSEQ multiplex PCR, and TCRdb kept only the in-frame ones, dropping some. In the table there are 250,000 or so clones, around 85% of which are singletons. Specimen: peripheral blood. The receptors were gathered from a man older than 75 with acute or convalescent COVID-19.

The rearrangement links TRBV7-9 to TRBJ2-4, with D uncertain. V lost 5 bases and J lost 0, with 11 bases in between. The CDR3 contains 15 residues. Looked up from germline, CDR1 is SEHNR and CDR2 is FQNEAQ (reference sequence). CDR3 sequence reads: CASSPAGVAKNIQYF. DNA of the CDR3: TGTGCCAGCAGCCCAGCTGGAGTAGCCAAAAACATTCAGTACTTC.

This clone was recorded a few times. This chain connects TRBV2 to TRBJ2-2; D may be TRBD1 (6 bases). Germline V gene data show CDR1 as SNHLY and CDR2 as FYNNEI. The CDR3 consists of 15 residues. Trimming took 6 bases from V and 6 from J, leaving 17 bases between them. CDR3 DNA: TGTGCCAGCAGCCGGGACATAGTTTTGTCCGGGGAGCTGTTTTTT. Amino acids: CASSRDIVLSGELFF.

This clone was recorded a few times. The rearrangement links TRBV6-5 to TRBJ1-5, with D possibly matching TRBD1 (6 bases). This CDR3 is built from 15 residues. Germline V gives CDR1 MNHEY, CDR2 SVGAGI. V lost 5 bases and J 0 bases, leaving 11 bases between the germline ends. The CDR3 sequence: CASSHRDYSNQPQHF. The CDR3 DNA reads TGTGCCAGCAGTCACAGGGATTATAGCAATCAGCCCCAGCATTTT.

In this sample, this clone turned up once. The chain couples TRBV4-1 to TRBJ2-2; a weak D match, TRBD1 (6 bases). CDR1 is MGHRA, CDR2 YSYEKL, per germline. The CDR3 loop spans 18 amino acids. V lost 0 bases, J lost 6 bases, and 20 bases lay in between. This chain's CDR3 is CASSQDRGTPVLSGELFF. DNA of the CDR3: TGCGCCAGCAGCCAAGATAGGGGGACCCCCGTTTTGTCCGGGGAGCTGTTTTTT.

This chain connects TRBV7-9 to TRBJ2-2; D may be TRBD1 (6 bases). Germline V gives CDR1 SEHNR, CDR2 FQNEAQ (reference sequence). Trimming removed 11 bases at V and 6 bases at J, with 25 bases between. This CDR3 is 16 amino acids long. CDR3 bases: TGTGCCCCCATTAGGGCCGATCCTCAGGGGCCCGGGGAGCTGTTTTTT. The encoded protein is CAPIRADPQGPGELFF.

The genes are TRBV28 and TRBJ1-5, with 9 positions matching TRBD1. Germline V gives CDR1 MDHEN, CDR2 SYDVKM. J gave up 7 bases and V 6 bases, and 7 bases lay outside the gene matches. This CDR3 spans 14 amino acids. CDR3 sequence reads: CASSRGQGKQPQHF. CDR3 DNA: TGTGCCAGCAGCCGGGGACAGGGAAAGCAGCCCCAGCATTTT.

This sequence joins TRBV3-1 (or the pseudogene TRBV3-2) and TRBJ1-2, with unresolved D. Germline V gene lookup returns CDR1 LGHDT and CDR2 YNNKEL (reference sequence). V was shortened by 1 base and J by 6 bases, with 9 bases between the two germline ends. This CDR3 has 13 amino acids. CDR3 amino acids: CASSQGAGDGYTF. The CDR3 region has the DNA TGTGCCAGCAGCCAAGGGGCAGGTGATGGCTACACCTTC.

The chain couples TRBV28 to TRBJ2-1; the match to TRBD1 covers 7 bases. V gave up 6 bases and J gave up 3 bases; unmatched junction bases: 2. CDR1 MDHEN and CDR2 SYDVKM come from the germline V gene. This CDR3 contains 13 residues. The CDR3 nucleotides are TGTGCCAGCAGAGGGACAGACTACAATGAGCAGTTCTTC. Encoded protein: CASRGTDYNEQFF. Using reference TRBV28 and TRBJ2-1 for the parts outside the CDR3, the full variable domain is DVKVTQSSRYLVKRTGEKVFLECVQDMDHENMFWYRQDPGLGLRLIYFSYDVKMKEKGDIPEGYSVSREKKERFSLILESASTNQTSMYLCASRGTDYNEQFFGPGTRLTVL.

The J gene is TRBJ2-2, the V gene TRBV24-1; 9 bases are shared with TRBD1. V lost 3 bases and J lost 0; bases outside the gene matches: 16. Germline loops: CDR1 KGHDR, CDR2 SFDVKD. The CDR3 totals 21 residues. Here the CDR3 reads CATSDPRSRDRAPPNTGELFF. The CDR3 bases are TGTGCCACCAGTGATCCTCGGAGTCGGGACAGGGCCCCTCCGAACACCGGGGAGCTGTTTTTT.

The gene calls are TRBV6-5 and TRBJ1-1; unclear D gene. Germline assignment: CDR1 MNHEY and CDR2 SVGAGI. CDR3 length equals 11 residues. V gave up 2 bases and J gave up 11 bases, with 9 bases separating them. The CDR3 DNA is TGTGCCAGCAGTTACGTGCACTGGGCTTTCTTT. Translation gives CASSYVHWAFF.

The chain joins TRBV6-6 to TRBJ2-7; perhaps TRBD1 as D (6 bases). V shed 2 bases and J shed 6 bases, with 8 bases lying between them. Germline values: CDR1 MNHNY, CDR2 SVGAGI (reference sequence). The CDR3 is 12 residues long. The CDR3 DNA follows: TGTGCCAGCAGTTACGGGACATTCGAGCAGTACTTC. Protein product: CASSYGTFEQYF.

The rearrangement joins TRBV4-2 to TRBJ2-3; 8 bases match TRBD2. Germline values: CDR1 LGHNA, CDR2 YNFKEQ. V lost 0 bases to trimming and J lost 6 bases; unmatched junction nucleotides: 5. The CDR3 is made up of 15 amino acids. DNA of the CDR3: TGTGCCAGCAGCCAAGAAGTAGCGGGAATGGATACGCAGTATTTT. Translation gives CASSQEVAGMDTQYF.

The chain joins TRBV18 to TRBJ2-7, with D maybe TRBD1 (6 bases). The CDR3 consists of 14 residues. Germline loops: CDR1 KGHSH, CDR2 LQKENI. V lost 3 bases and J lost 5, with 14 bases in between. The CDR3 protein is CASSPQGRVNEQYF. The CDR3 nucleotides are TGTGCCAGCTCACCCCAGGGGCGGGTAAACGAGCAGTACTTC.

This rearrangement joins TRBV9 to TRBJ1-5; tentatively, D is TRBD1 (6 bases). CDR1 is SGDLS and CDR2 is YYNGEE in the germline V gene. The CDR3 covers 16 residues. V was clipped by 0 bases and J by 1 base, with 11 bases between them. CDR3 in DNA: TGTGCCAGCAGCGTAGGTCCAGGGGACAGCAATCAGCCCCAGCATTTT. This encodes CASSVGPGDSNQPQHF.

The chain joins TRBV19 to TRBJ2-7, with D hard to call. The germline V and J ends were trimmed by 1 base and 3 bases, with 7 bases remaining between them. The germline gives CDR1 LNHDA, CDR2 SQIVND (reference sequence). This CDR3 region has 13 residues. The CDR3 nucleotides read TGTGCCAGTAGTATAGGGTACAACTACGAGCAGTACTTC. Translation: CASSIGYNYEQYF. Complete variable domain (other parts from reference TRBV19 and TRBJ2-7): DGGITQSPKYLFRKEGQNVTLSCEQNLNHDAMYWYRQDPGQGLRLIYYSQIVNDFQKGDIAEGYSVSREKKESFPLTVTSAQKNPTAFYLCASSIGYNYEQYFGPGTRLTVT.

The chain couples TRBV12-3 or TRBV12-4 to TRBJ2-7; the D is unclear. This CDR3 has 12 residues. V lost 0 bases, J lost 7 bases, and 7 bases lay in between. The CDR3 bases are TGTGCCAGCAGTTTAGCCTACGGGGAGCAGTACTTC. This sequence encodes CASSLAYGEQYF.

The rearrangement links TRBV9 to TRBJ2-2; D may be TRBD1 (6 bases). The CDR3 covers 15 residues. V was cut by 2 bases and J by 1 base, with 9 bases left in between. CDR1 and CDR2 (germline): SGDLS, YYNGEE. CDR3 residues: CASSVEGQNTGELFF. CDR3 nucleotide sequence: TGTGCCAGCAGCGTTGAGGGACAGAACACCGGGGAGCTGTTTTTT. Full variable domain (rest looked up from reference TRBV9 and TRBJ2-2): DSGVTQTPKHLITATGQRVTLRCSPRSGDLSVYWYQQSLDQGLQFLIQYYNGEERAKGNILERFSAQQFPDLHSELNLSSLELGDSALYFCASSVEGQNTGELFFGEGSRLTVL.

This chain's CDR3 is CASSLAGETYEQYF. The CDR3 coding sequence is TGTGCCAGCAGCTTGGCCGGGGAAACCTACGAGCAGTACTTC. The chain employs TRBV5-6 and TRBJ2-7; tentative D call: TRBD2 (5 bases). The CDR3 sequence is 14 residues long. The ends were cut back, 0 bases at V and 2 bases at J, with 9 bases in the middle. Germline CDR1 is SGHDT and CDR2 is YYEEEE.

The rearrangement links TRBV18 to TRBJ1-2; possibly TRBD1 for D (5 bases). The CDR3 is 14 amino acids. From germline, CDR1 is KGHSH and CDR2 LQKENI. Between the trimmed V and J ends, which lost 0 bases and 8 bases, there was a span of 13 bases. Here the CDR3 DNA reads TGTGCCAGCTCACCACCGGTCAGGGCGGTAGGCTACACCTTC. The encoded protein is CASSPPVRAVGYTF.

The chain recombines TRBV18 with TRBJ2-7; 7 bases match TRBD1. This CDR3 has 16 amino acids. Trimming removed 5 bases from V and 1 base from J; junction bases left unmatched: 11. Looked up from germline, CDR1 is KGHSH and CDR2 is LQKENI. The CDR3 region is CASSNEPGQRSYEQYF. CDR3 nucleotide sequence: TGTGCCAGCTCAAACGAACCGGGACAGCGATCCTACGAGCAGTACTTC.

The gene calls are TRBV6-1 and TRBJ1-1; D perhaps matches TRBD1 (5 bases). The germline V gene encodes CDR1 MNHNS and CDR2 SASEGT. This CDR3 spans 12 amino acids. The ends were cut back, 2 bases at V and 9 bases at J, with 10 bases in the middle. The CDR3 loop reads CASSETEGQAFF. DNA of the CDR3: TGTGCCAGCAGTGAAACGGAGGGACAAGCTTTCTTT.

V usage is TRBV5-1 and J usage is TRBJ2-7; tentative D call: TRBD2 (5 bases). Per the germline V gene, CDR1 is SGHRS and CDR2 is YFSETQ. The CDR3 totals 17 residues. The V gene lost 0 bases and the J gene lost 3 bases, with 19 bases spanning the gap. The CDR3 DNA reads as TGCGCCAGCAGCTTGGCCCGGAGGTCAGTCCCCCGCTACGAGCAGTACTTC. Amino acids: CASSLARRSVPRYEQYF. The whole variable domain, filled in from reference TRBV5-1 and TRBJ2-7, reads KAGVTQTPRYLIKTRGQQVTLSCSPISGHRSVSWYQQTPGQGLQFLFEYFSETQRNKGNFPGRFSGRQFSNSRSEMNVSTLELGDSALYLCASSLARRSVPRYEQYFGPGTRLTVT.

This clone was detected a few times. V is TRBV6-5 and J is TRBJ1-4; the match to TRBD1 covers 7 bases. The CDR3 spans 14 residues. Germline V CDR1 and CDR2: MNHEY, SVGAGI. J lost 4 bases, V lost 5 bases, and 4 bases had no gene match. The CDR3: CASSIGQVNEKLFF. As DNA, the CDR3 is TGTGCCAGCAGTATTGGACAGGTTAATGAAAAACTGTTTTTT.

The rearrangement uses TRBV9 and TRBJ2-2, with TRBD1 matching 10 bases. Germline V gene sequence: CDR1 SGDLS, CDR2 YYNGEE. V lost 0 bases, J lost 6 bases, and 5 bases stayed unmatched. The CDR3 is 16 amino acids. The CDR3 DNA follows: TGTGCCAGCAGCGTAGGTCTGACAGGGGGCTCCGGGGAGCTGTTTTTT. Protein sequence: CASSVGLTGGSGELFF. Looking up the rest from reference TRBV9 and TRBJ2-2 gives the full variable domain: DSGVTQTPKHLITATGQRVTLRCSPRSGDLSVYWYQQSLDQGLQFLIQYYNGEERAKGNILERFSAQQFPDLHSELNLSSLELGDSALYFCASSVGLTGGSGELFFGEGSRLTVL.

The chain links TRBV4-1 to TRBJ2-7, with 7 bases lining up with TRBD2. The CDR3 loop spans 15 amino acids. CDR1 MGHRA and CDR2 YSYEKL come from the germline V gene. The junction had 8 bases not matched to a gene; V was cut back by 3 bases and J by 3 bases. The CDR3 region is CASSHMGGMGYEQYF. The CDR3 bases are TGCGCCAGCAGCCACATGGGGGGGATGGGCTACGAGCAGTACTTC.

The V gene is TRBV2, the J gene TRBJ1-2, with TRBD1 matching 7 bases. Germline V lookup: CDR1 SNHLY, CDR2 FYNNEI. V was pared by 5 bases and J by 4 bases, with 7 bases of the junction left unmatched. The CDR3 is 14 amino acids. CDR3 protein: CASSKQGSAYGYTF. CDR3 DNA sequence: TGTGCCAGCAGTAAACAGGGGTCGGCCTATGGCTACACCTTC. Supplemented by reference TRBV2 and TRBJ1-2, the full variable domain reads EPEVTQTPSHQVTQMGQEVILRCVPISNHLYFYWYRQILGQKVEFLVSFYNNEISEKSEIFDDQFSVERPDGSNFTLKIRSTKLEDSAMYFCASSKQGSAYGYTFGSGTRLTVV.